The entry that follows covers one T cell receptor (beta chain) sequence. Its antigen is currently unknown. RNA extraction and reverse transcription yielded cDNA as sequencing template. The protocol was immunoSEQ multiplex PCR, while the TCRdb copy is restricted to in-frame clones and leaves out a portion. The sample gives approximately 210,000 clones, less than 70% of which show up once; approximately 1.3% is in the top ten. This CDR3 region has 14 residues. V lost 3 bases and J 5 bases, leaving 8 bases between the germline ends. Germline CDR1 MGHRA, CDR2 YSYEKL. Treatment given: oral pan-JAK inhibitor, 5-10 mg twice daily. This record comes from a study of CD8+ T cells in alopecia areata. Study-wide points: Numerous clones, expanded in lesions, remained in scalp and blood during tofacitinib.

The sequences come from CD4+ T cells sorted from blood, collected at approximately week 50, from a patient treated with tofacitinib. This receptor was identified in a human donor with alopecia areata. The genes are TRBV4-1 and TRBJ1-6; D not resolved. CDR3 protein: CASSHGSNNSPLHF. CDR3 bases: TGCGCCAGCAGCCATGGAAGTAATAATTCACCCCTCCACTTT.